The rows below give T cell receptor beta chains drawn from one sample of a study of OX40 agonist ivuxolimab in advanced cancers. Libraries were prepared by immunoSEQ multiplex PCR; TCRdb keeps only in-frame clonotypes and omits some of them. The repertoire has about 80,000 clones, nearly 95% of them found once; the top ten carry 9.5% to 11%. The sample was CD4+ or CD8+ T cells sorted from blood, taken in a trial of the OX40 agonist ivuxolimab. Receptor source: an adult with an advanced solid tumor such as melanoma, head and neck, liver or kidney cancer. CDR3s leave out the opening cysteine and the closing phenylalanine or tryptophan. Expanded clones are given a class, and other clones once, few, many or no size at all.

j_gene: TRBJ2-2
abundance: .
v_gene: TRBV7-6
len: 15
CDR3aa: ASSPLRQGGITGELF

j_gene: TRBJ1-4
abundance: .
v_gene: TRBV7-9
len: 13
CDR3aa: ASSLGRETNEKLF

j_gene: TRBJ2-7
abundance: .
v_gene: TRBV28
len: 15
CDR3aa: ASRSLNKGLPPGEQY

j_gene: TRBJ2-1
abundance: .
v_gene: TRBV6-5
len: 12
CDR3aa: ASSLKQNYNEQF

j_gene: TRBJ2-5
abundance: .
v_gene: TRBV9
len: 14
CDR3aa: ASSGPTGYGQETQY

j_gene: TRBJ2-7
abundance: .
v_gene: TRBV4-2
len: 11
CDR3aa: ASSPLVVHEQY

j_gene: TRBJ2-2
abundance: .
v_gene: TRBV7-2
len: 15
CDR3aa: ASSLVLPEYDTGELF

j_gene: TRBJ2-7
abundance: .
v_gene: TRBV6-5
len: 13
CDR3aa: ASSGYRGPFYEQY

j_gene: .
abundance: .
v_gene: TRBV21-1
len: 15
CDR3aa: ASSKVRGGDRVYEQY

j_gene: .
abundance: .
v_gene: TRBV12-5
len: 11
CDR3aa: ASGLVGGNEQY

j_gene: TRBJ1-2
abundance: .
v_gene: TRBV10-3
len: 10
CDR3aa: AISAQGYGYT

j_gene: TRBJ2-1
abundance: .
v_gene: TRBV7-2
len: 14
CDR3aa: ASSLATYSSYNEQF

j_gene: TRBJ2-7
abundance: .
v_gene: TRBV6-5
len: 12
CDR3aa: ASNGRRVGYEQY

j_gene: TRBJ2-1
abundance: .
v_gene: TRBV7-2
len: 12
CDR3aa: ASSTAFTAHEQF

j_gene: TRBJ2-3
abundance: .
v_gene: TRBV28
len: 13
CDR3aa: ASRGTSGLLDTQY

j_gene: TRBJ2-3
abundance: .
v_gene: TRBV19
len: 12
CDR3aa: ASSTDGYTDTQY

j_gene: TRBJ2-1
abundance: .
v_gene: TRBV5-4
len: 11
CDR3aa: ASSVPANGEQF

j_gene: TRBJ1-3
abundance: .
v_gene: TRBV9
len: 13
CDR3aa: ASSVAGSPGNTIY

j_gene: TRBJ2-7
abundance: .
v_gene: TRBV29-1
len: 12
CDR3aa: SVEAGDSSYEQY

j_gene: TRBJ2-7
abundance: .
v_gene: TRBV11-2
len: 11
CDR3aa: ASSLVVPYEQY

j_gene: TRBJ1-5
abundance: .
v_gene: TRBV27
len: 13
CDR3aa: ASSLSGTDNQPQH

j_gene: TRBJ2-3
abundance: .
v_gene: TRBV7-2
len: 11
CDR3aa: ASSFYRGDTQY

j_gene: TRBJ1-5
abundance: .
v_gene: TRBV6-6
len: 14
CDR3aa: ASSYAAAKYNQPQH

j_gene: TRBJ1-1
abundance: .
v_gene: TRBV23-1
len: 12
CDR3aa: ASSQGSRNTEAF

j_gene: TRBJ2-7
abundance: .
v_gene: TRBV4-2
len: 12
CDR3aa: ASSQAGLNYEQY

j_gene: TRBJ2-1
abundance: .
v_gene: TRBV9
len: 12
CDR3aa: ASSSGSSYNEQF

j_gene: TRBJ1-2
abundance: .
v_gene: TRBV9
len: 10
CDR3aa: ASSVAGYGYT

j_gene: TRBJ2-1
abundance: .
v_gene: TRBV4-2
len: 13
CDR3aa: ASSSRLAAYNEQF

j_gene: TRBJ2-7
abundance: .
v_gene: TRBV28
len: 19
CDR3aa: ASSLSTITRPTSGRYYEQY

j_gene: TRBJ2-7
abundance: .
v_gene: TRBV28
len: 11
CDR3aa: ARRITGFHEQY

j_gene: TRBJ1-3
abundance: .
v_gene: TRBV29-1
len: 13
CDR3aa: SVGDRDVSGNTIY

j_gene: TRBJ1-2
abundance: .
v_gene: TRBV9
len: 11
CDR3aa: ASSGTGMRGYT

j_gene: TRBJ2-1
abundance: .
v_gene: TRBV27
len: 13
CDR3aa: ASSSGQRPYNEQF

j_gene: TRBJ2-6
abundance: .
v_gene: TRBV27
len: 11
CDR3aa: ASSYSGANVLT

j_gene: TRBJ1-1
abundance: .
v_gene: TRBV29-1
len: 14
CDR3aa: SVEWPGAGMNTEAF

j_gene: .
abundance: .
v_gene: TRBV7-8
len: 14
CDR3aa: ASSLNSGQGLGEQY

j_gene: TRBJ2-3
abundance: .
v_gene: TRBV6-6
len: 14
CDR3aa: ASSYQVGSSTDTQY

j_gene: TRBJ2-1
abundance: .
v_gene: TRBV4-1
len: 11
CDR3aa: ASSQVTANEQF

j_gene: TRBJ2-2
abundance: once
v_gene: TRBV4-3
len: 14
CDR3aa: ASSQHRTRPTGELF

j_gene: TRBJ2-7
abundance: .
v_gene: TRBV6-1
len: 13
CDR3aa: ASSVGQGSSYEQY

j_gene: TRBJ2-7
abundance: .
v_gene: TRBV29-1
len: 10
CDR3aa: SVEGQNYEQY

j_gene: TRBJ2-1
abundance: .
v_gene: TRBV14
len: 11
CDR3aa: ASSPWKYNEQF

j_gene: TRBJ2-1
abundance: .
v_gene: TRBV7-2
len: 13
CDR3aa: ASSFPGTLGNEQF

j_gene: TRBJ2-3
abundance: .
v_gene: TRBV2
len: 8
CDR3aa: AVHTDTQY

j_gene: TRBJ2-7
abundance: .
v_gene: TRBV5-1
len: 12
CDR3aa: ASSPSGGTYEQY

j_gene: TRBJ2-7
abundance: .
v_gene: TRBV6-1
len: 13
CDR3aa: ASSAGGLGSYEQY

j_gene: TRBJ1-2
abundance: .
v_gene: TRBV6-1
len: 11
CDR3aa: ASSEASGYGYT

j_gene: TRBJ1-2
abundance: .
v_gene: TRBV11-2
len: 13
CDR3aa: ASSGRTGGGYGYT

j_gene: TRBJ2-7
abundance: .
v_gene: TRBV11-2
len: 10
CDR3aa: ASSSGTYEQY

j_gene: TRBJ1-2
abundance: .
v_gene: TRBV29-1
len: 11
CDR3aa: SVEVDHVYGYT

j_gene: TRBJ2-7
abundance: once
v_gene: TRBV6-5
len: 10
CDR3aa: ASTEGGYEQY

j_gene: TRBJ2-7
abundance: once
v_gene: TRBV11-2
len: 14
CDR3aa: ASSLTWEGEPYEQY